This T cell receptor (beta chain) was retrieved from a study of regulatory T cells in long-lasting Graves disease. Many counts were recorded for this clonotype. V lost 5 bases to trimming and J lost 0 bases, with 13 bases between them. The CDR3 loop spans 15 amino acids. Germline CDR1 and CDR2: MNHNS and SASEGT. Sequencing libraries for TCR beta were prepared with iRepertoire HTBI primers and Arm-PCR of CDR3 regions. TCRdb recomputed calls from the multiplex PCR reads with MiXCR, one row per CDR3 protein. This table holds 400,000 to 500,000 distinct CDR3 sequences, around 15% found once. Time point specified: newly diagnosed GD, antithyroid drugs for less than 3 months. There was RNA extracted from PBMCs, and the TCR library was made from it. In addition, the sample was reused for a study of T cells in Graves' hyperthyroidism and ophthalmopathy. Per that paper: RT-PCR in the first round (using the HTBI primer set) targeted the TCR CDR3. A 13 V-J model separated ophthalmopathy from stable hyperthyroidism.

This sample comprised peripheral blood mononuclear cells (PBMCs), obtained at new diagnosis, from a patient treated with antithyroid drugs. The chain links TRBV6-1 to TRBJ1-1, with D tentatively TRBD1 (6 bases). The TCR was taken from a woman aged 50 to 65 with Graves disease. The DNA for the CDR3 is TGTGCCAGCAGTACCAGACAGGCGATGAACACTGAAGCTTTCTTT. This encodes CASSTRQAMNTEAFF.